The 10 T cell receptor beta chains below all came from one sample that was sequenced in a study of blood T cell repertoires in COVID-19. TCRdb's table, derived via immunoSEQ multiplex PCR, lists solely in-frame clones and lacks some. Of around 180,000 clones detected, around 90% appear once; the ten largest clones hold about 4.5%. Sequenced material: peripheral blood. The receptors originated from a human donor in a cohort sampled during active COVID-19.

This rearrangement joins TRBV18 to TRBJ2-3; TRBD1 aligns across 9 bases. This CDR3 spans 16 amino acids. Looked up from germline, CDR1 is KGHSH and CDR2 is LQKENI. The trim removed 6 bases at V and 0 bases at J, leaving 7 bases unmatched. CDR3 nucleotides: TGTGCCAGCTCCCTACAGGGGGCGTTTAGCACAGATACGCAGTATTTT. It specifies CASSLQGAFSTDTQYF.

This clone came up once. The genes are TRBV10-3 and TRBJ1-4; TRBD1 matches 10 bases. CDR3 size: 15 residues. Unmatched junction bases numbered 8, after V lost 6 bases and J lost 7 bases. The germline V gene encodes CDR1 ENHRY and CDR2 SYGVKD. CDR3 sequence (DNA): TGTGCCATCAGCGCCGGGACAGGGGAAGGTGAAAAACTGTTTTTT. Amino acids: CAISAGTGEGEKLFF.

This sequence joins TRBV19 and TRBJ2-2; perhaps TRBD1 as D (5 bases). Between the trimmed V and J ends, which lost 8 bases and 2 bases, there was a span of 21 bases. Germline V gives CDR1 LNHDA, CDR2 SQIVND (reference sequence). This CDR3 region has 17 residues. This chain's CDR3 is CASLPRGWTDNTGELFF. CDR3 bases: TGTGCCAGTCTCCCAAGGGGATGGACGGACAACACCGGGGAGCTGTTTTTT.

V and J are TRBV7-2 and TRBJ1-1; D not certain. This CDR3 contains 12 residues. Germline CDR1 reads SGHTA; CDR2 reads FQGNSA. The V end lost 2 bases, the J end lost 5 bases, and 6 bases lay between the germline ends. CDR3 DNA: TGTGCCAGCAGCTTAAAACGGACTGAAGCTTTCTTT. Translation gives CASSLKRTEAFF.

The chain recombines TRBV1 with TRBJ2-7; the D segment call TRBD2 is taken from the table without a DNA check. TRBV1 is termed a pseudogene. This CDR3 spans 19 amino acids. The CDR3 region is CTSSQDRGEAGAIPYEQYF. DNA for the CDR3: TGCACCAGCAGCCAAGATCGGGGGGAGGCCGGAGCCATTCCCTACGAGCAGTACTTC.

This chain uses TRBV9 with TRBJ2-6, with TRBD1 as a possible D gene (5 bases). Per the germline V gene, CDR1 is SGDLS and CDR2 is YYNGEE. The CDR3 spans 14 residues. Deletions cut 4 bases from V and 2 bases from J, with 7 bases between. As DNA, the CDR3 is TGTGCCAGCAGCAAAGGGGCTGGGGCCAACGTCCTGACTTTC. Its protein is CASSKGAGANVLTF.

The V and J genes are TRBV5-1 and TRBJ2-3; 9 nucleotides align to TRBD2. The CDR3 runs to 17 residues. Germline CDR1 and CDR2: SGHRS and YFSETQ. The ends lost 3 bases at V and 3 bases at J; junction bases unmatched: 11. The CDR3, as DNA: TGCGCCAGCAGCTGGGATGCGGTAGCGGGAGTAACAGATACGCAGTATTTT. This encodes CASSWDAVAGVTDTQYF.

The J gene is TRBJ1-2, the V gene TRBV2, with D possibly TRBD1 on 6 matching bases. This CDR3 is 14 amino acids long. The germline CDR1 and CDR2 sequences are SNHLY and FYNNEI. The germline V and J ends were trimmed by 6 bases and 4 bases, with 15 bases remaining between them. CDR3 nucleotide sequence: TGTGCCAGCAGCCGGACAGAAACGATCTATGGCTACACCTTC. Its protein is CASSRTETIYGYTF.

The genes are TRBV27 and TRBJ2-3, with D possibly TRBD2 on 5 matching bases. This CDR3 comprises 14 residues. Trimming removed 2 bases at V and 6 bases at J, with 12 bases between. Germline CDR1 is MNHEY and CDR2 is SMNVEV (reference sequence). CDR3 amino acids: CASSLEGRADTQYF. DNA of the CDR3: TGTGCCAGCAGTTTAGAGGGCAGAGCGGATACGCAGTATTTT.

This chain links TRBV7-9 with TRBJ1-3; D gene unclear. The germline V and J ends were trimmed by 2 bases and 0 bases, with 5 bases remaining between them. Germline assignment: CDR1 SEHNR and CDR2 FQNEAQ (reference sequence). This CDR3 spans 14 amino acids. The CDR3 DNA sequence: TGTGCCAGCAGCTTATCGGTCTCTGGAAACACCATATATTTT. This sequence encodes CASSLSVSGNTIYF.